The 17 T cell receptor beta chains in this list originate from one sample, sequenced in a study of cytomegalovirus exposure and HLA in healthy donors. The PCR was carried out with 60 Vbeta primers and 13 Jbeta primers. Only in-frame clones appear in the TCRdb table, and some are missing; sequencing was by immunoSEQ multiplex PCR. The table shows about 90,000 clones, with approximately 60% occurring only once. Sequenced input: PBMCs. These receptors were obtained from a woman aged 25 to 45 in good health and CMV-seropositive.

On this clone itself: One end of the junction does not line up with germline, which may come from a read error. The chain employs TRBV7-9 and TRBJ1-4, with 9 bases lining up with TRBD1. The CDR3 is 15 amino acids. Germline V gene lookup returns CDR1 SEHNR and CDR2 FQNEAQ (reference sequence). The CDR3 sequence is CSSSLGTGKNEKLFF. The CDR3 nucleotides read TGTTCCAGCAGCCTAGGGACAGGGAAAAATGAAAAACTGTTTTTT.

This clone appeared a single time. CDR3 nucleotides: TGTGCCAGCAGCCGCAGGGACACCGGAGAGCTATCACCCCTCCACTTT. It yields the protein CASSRRDTGELSPLHF. The chain has TRBV7-2 and TRBJ1-6; possible D gene TRBD1, 6 bases. The germline CDR1 and CDR2 sequences are SGHTA and FQGNSA. Trimming left V 5 bases short and J 10 bases short, with 21 bases between. This CDR3 has 16 amino acids.

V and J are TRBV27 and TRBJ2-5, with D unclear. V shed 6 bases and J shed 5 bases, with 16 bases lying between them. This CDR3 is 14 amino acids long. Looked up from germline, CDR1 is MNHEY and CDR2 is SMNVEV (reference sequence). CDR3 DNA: TGTGCCAGCAGGGGTTTACGGGTCGGGGAGACCCAGTACTTC. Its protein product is CASRGLRVGETQYF.

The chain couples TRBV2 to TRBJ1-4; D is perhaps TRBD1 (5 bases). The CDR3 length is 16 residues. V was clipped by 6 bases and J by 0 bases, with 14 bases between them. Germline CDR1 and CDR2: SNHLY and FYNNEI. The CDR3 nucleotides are TGTGCCAGCAGATTTCTAGGGGCTGCAACTAATGAAAAACTGTTTTTT. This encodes CASRFLGAATNEKLFF.

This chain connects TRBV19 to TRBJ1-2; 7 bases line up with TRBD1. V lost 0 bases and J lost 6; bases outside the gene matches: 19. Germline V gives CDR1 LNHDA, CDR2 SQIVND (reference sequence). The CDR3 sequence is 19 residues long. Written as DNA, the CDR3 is TGTGCCAGTAGTATAGATCTTGTAAGTGTACAGGGGACCCTTGATGGCTACACCTTC. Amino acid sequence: CASSIDLVSVQGTLDGYTF.

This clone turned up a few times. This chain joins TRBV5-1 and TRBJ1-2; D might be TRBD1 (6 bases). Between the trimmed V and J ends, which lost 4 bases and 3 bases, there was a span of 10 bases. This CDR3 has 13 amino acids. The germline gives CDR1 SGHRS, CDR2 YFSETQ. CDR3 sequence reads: CASSQQGDYGYTF. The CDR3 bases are TGCGCCAGCAGCCAACAGGGAGACTATGGCTACACCTTC.

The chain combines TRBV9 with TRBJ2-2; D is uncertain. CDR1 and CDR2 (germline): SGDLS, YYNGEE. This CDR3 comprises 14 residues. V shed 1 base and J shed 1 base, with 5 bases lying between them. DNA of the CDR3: TGTGCCAGCAGCGTATCCTGGAACACCGGGGAGCTGTTTTTT. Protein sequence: CASSVSWNTGELFF. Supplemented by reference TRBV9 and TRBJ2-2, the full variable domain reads DSGVTQTPKHLITATGQRVTLRCSPRSGDLSVYWYQQSLDQGLQFLIQYYNGEERAKGNILERFSAQQFPDLHSELNLSSLELGDSALYFCASSVSWNTGELFFGEGSRLTVL.

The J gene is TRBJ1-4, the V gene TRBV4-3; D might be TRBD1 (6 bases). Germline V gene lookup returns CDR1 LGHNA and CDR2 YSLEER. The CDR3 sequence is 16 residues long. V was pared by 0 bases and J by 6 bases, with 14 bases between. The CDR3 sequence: CASSQESRGGHEKLFF. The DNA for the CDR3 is TGCGCCAGCAGCCAAGAAAGTAGGGGGGGACATGAAAAACTGTTTTTT.

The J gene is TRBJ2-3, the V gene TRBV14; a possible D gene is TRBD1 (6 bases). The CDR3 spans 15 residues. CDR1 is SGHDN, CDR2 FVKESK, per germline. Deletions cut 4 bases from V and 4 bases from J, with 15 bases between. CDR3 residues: CASSLQGLYADTQYF. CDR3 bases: TGTGCCAGCAGCCTACAGGGTCTGTATGCAGATACGCAGTATTTT.

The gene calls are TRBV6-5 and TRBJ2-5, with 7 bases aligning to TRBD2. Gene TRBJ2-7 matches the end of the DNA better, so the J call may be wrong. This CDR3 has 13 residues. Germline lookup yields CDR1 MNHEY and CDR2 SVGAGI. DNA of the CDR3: TGTGCCAGCAGTCGCGGGAGCGGGGTCGAGCAGTACTTC. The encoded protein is CASSRGSGVEQYF.

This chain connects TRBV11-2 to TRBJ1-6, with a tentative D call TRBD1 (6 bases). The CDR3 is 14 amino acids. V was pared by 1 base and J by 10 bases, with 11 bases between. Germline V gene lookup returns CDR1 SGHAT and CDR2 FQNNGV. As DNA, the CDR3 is TGTGCCAGCAGCTTAGTACAGGGCGGATCACCCCTCCACTTT. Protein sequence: CASSLVQGGSPLHF.

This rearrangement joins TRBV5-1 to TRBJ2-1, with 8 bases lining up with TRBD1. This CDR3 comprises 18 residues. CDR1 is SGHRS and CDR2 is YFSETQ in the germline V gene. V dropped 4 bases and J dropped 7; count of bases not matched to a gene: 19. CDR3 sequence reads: CASSPPSGQGPLGNEQFF. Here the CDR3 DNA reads TGCGCCAGCAGCCCACCCTCCGGACAGGGCCCGTTGGGGAATGAGCAGTTCTTC. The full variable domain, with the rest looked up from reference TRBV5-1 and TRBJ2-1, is KAGVTQTPRYLIKTRGQQVTLSCSPISGHRSVSWYQQTPGQGLQFLFEYFSETQRNKGNFPGRFSGRQFSNSRSEMNVSTLELGDSALYLCASSPPSGQGPLGNEQFFGPGTRLTVL.

For the CDR3, the DNA is TGTGCCAGCAGTTACGAGGGCCCTCCCTATGGCTACACCTTC. This sequence encodes CASSYEGPPYGYTF. The rearrangement links TRBV6-5 to TRBJ1-2, with unresolved D. V was cut by 2 bases and J by 4 bases, with 11 bases left in between. Per the germline V gene, CDR1 is MNHEY and CDR2 is SVGAGI. The CDR3 has 14 residues.

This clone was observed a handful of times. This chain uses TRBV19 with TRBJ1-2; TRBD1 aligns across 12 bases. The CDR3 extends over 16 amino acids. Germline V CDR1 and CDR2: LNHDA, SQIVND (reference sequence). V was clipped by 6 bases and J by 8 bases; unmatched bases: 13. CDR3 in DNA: TGTGCCAGTAGCCGCCGGGACAGGGGGCCCGCGGGCGGCTACACCTTC. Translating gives CASSRRDRGPAGGYTF.

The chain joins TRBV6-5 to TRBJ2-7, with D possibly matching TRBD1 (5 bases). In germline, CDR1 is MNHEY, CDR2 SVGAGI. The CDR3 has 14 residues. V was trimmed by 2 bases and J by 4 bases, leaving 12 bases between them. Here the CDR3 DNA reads TGTGCCAGCAGTTACACCCCAGGGAAATACGAGCAGTACTTC. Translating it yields CASSYTPGKYEQYF.

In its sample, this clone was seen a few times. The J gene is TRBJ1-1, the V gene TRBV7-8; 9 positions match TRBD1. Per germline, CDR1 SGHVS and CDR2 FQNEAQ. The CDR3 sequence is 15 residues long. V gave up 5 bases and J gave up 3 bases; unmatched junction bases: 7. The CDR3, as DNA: TGTGCCAGCAGCCCACCACAGGGGGCGGACACTGAAGCTTTCTTT. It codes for CASSPPQGADTEAFF.

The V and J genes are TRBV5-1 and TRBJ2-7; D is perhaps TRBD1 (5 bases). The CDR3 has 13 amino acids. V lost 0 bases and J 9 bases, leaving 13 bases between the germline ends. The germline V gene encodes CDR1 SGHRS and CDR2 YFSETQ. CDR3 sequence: CASSLVAGHVQYF. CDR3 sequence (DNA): TGCGCCAGCAGCTTGGTAGCCGGACATGTGCAGTACTTC.